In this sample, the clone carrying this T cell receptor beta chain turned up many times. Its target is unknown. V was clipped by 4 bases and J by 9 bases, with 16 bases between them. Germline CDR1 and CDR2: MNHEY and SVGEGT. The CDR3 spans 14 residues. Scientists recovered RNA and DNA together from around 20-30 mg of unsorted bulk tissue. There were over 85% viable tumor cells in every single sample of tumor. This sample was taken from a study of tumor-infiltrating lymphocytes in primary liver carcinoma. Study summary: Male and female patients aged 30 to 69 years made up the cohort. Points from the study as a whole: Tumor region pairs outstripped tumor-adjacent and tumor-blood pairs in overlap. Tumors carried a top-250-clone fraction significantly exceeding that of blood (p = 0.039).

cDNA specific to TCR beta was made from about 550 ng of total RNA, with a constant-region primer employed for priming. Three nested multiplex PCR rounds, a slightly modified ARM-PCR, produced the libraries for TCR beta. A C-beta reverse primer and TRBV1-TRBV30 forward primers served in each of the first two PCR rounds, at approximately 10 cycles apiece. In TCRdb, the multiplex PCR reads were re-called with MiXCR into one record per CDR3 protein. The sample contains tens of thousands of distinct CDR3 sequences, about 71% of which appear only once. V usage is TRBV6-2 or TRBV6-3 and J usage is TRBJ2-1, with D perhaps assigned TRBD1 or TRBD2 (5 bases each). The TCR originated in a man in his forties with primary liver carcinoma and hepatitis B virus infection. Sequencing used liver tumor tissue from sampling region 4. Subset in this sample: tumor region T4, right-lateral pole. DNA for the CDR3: TGTGCCAGCAGTTGGGGGAAGGGGTCGGTTGAGCAGTTCTTC. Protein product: CASSWGKGSVEQFF.